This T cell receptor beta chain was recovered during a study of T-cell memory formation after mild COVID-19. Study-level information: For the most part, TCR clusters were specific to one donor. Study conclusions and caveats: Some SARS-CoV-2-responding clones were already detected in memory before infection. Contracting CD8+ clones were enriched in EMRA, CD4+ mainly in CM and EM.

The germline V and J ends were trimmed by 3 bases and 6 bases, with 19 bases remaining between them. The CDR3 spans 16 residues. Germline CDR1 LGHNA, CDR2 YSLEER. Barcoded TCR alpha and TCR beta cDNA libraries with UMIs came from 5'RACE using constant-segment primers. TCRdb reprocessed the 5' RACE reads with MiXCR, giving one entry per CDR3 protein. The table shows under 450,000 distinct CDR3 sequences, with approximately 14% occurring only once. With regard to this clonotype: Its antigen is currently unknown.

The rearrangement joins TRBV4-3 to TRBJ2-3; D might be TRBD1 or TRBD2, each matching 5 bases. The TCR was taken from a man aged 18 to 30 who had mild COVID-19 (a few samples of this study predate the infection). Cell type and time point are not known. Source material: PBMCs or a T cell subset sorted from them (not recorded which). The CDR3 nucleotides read TGCGCCAGCAGCCACGGCGGGCAGCCCGCAGGGGATACGCAGTATTTT. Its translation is CASSHGGQPAGDTQYF.